Below, 29 T cell receptor beta chains from the same sample are listed, as sequenced in a study of T cell responses to AZD1222 COVID-19 vaccine. The method was immunoSEQ multiplex PCR; TCRdb's version includes in-frame clones alone and lacks a portion of them. The sample includes about 200,000 clones, around 92% of them seen just once. The sequencing here drew on peripheral blood, taken on day 0 of AZD1222 vaccination. The receptors were sampled from an adult in good health.

This sequence joins TRBV4-2 and TRBJ1-2; D gene ambiguous. CDR1 and CDR2 from the germline V gene are LGHNA and YNFKEQ. V lost 0 bases and J lost 8, with 13 bases in between. The CDR3 loop spans 14 amino acids. CDR3 nucleotides: TGTGCCAGCAGCCAAGATGAGGGTTTGGGGGGCTACACCTTC. Protein product: CASSQDEGLGGYTF.

The CDR3 region has the DNA TGTGCCACCAGCCCCCGGCAGATGATAGGAAAACTGTTTTTT. Translating it yields CATSPRQMIGKLFF. This chain links TRBV15 with TRBJ1-4; D remains unclear. This CDR3 has 14 amino acids. The germline CDR1 and CDR2 sequences are LNHNV and YYDKDF (reference sequence). Trimming removed 5 bases at V and 10 bases at J, with 17 bases between.

This clone was observed a few times. This sequence joins TRBV6-1 and TRBJ2-1; 10 nucleotides align to TRBD2. V shed 4 bases, J shed 2 bases, and the junction held 5 bases outside the gene matches. CDR3 length: 16 residues. Germline CDR1 reads MNHNS; CDR2 reads SASEGT. The CDR3 loop is CASSVGLAGAYNEQFF. CDR3 DNA: TGTGCCAGCAGTGTTGGTCTAGCGGGGGCCTACAATGAGCAGTTCTTC.

This chain links TRBV14 with TRBJ1-2; unclear D gene. Trimming cost V 0 bases and J 7 bases, with 9 bases left between them. The CDR3 has 13 residues. CDR1 and CDR2 from the germline V gene are SGHDN and FVKESK. CDR3 nucleotides: TGTGCCAGCAGCCAAGATCCCAATCGTGGCTACACCTTC. It specifies CASSQDPNRGYTF.

The V call is TRBV7-2, the J call TRBJ2-2; 8 bases match TRBD2. Trimming at V came to 4 bases and at J to 4 bases, leaving 5 bases not matched to a gene. Germline V CDR1 and CDR2: SGHTA, FQGNSA. The length of the CDR3 is 15 residues. CDR3 sequence reads: CASSSGGPGTGELFF. The CDR3 bases are TGTGCCAGCAGCTCGGGGGGGCCGGGCACCGGGGAGCTGTTTTTT.

This chain connects TRBV13 to TRBJ2-7; 12 positions agree with TRBD2. The length of the CDR3 is 15 residues. CDR1 and CDR2 from the germline V gene are PRHDT and FYEKMQ (reference sequence). The V gene end was trimmed by 3 bases and the J gene end by 3 bases; junction bases not matched to a gene: 3. CDR3 DNA: TGTGCCAGCAGCTTCCGACTAGCGGGGGTCTACGAGCAGTACTTC. Protein: CASSFRLAGVYEQYF.

This chain links TRBV6-2 or TRBV6-3 with TRBJ1-5; perhaps TRBD1 as D (6 bases). This CDR3 region has 15 residues. V dropped 5 bases and J dropped 2 bases, with 13 bases sitting between them. Germline-derived CDR1 and CDR2 are MNHEY and SVGEGT. CDR3 sequence (DNA): TGTGCCAGCAGTCCGCCGAACAGGGGCAATCAGCCCCAGCATTTT. It yields the protein CASSPPNRGNQPQHF.

The V and J genes are TRBV6-6 and TRBJ1-1, with D unresolved. V lost 8 bases and J 0 bases, leaving 7 bases between the germline ends. Germline loops: CDR1 MNHNY, CDR2 SVGAGI (reference sequence). CDR3 length equals 12 residues. In DNA form, the CDR3 reads TGTGCCAGCTCTGGGATGAACACTGAAGCTTTCTTT. The encoded protein is CASSGMNTEAFF.

In the case of this clone: The same CDR3 arises from other DNA sequences in this sample as well. The chain recombines TRBV6-4 with TRBJ1-1, with D possibly matching TRBD1 (6 bases). From germline, CDR1 is MRHNA and CDR2 SNTAGT. Deletions cut 6 bases from V and 5 bases from J, with 13 bases between. The CDR3 consists of 13 residues. CDR3 nucleotides: TGTGCCAGCAGCGCTACAGGGACTACTGAAGCTTTCTTT. Translated: CASSATGTTEAFF.

The chain uses TRBV5-1 and TRBJ2-2, with TRBD2 matching 7 bases. V lost 0 bases and J lost 11; bases outside the gene matches: 13. The CDR3 length is 16 residues. CDR1 is SGHRS, CDR2 YFSETQ, per germline. The CDR3, as DNA: TGCGCCAGCAGCTTGGTCCCTAGCGGCCTAGTCGGTGAGCTGTTTTTT. Amino acids: CASSLVPSGLVGELFF.

CDR3 residues: CSVETQLGDGGYTF. The CDR3 DNA sequence: TGCAGCGTTGAGACGCAATTGGGGGATGGAGGCTACACCTTC. The V gene is TRBV29-1, the J gene TRBJ1-2; possible D gene TRBD1, 5 bases. CDR1 SQVTM and CDR2 ANQGSEA come from the germline V gene. Deletions cut 3 bases from V and 8 bases from J, with 19 bases between. The CDR3 length is 14 residues.

The CDR3 reads CASSFGEMGEKLFF. In nucleotides, the CDR3 is TGCGCCAGCAGCTTTGGGGAGATGGGTGAAAAACTGTTTTTT. This chain joins TRBV5-1 and TRBJ1-4; D is uncertain. Germline CDR1 is SGHRS and CDR2 is YFSETQ. This CDR3 comprises 14 residues. Trimming cost V 2 bases and J 7 bases, with 12 bases left between them.

The table lists this clone with a count of one. V and J are TRBV7-2 and TRBJ1-2, with a weak D call TRBD1 (6 bases). The CDR3 spans 13 residues. Trimming stripped 4 bases from V and 7 bases from J, with 13 bases between. Germline assignment: CDR1 SGHTA and CDR2 FQGNSA. CDR3: CASSSDRLGGYTF. The CDR3, as DNA: TGTGCCAGCAGCTCTGACAGGCTTGGTGGCTACACCTTC.

The genes are TRBV18 and TRBJ1-6; D gene unclear. Trimming stripped 2 bases from V and 10 bases from J, with 15 bases between. Germline lookup yields CDR1 KGHSH and CDR2 LQKENI. The CDR3 spans 15 residues. The CDR3 here is CASSPTGRPISPLHF. CDR3 bases: TGTGCCAGCTCACCAACGGGTCGACCAATATCACCCCTCCACTTT. Full variable domain (missing parts from reference TRBV18 and TRBJ1-6): NAGVMQNPRHLVRRRGQEARLRCSPMKGHSHVYWYRQLPEEGLKFMVYLQKENIIDESGMPKERFSAEFPKEGPSILRIQQVVRGDSAAYFCASSPTGRPISPLHFGNGTRLTVT.

About this clone itself: The same CDR3 is also encoded by other DNA sequences in this sample. The chain is built from TRBV11-2 and TRBJ1-2, with D unclear. The CDR3 has 13 amino acids. Germline CDR1 SGHAT, CDR2 FQNNGV. The ends were cut back, 1 base at V and 2 bases at J, with 5 bases in the middle. The CDR3 coding sequence is TGTGCCAGCAGCTTAGCAGCGAACTATGGCTACACCTTC. Translating it yields CASSLAANYGYTF.

V is TRBV5-4 and J is TRBJ1-4; D possibly corresponds to TRBD1 (6 bases). In germline, CDR1 is SGHNT, CDR2 YYREEE (reference sequence). The germline V and J ends were trimmed by 2 bases and 3 bases, with 11 bases remaining between them. The CDR3 contains 15 residues. In DNA form, the CDR3 reads TGTGCCAGCAGCTTTCAGGGGCTGGCTAATGAAAAACTGTTTTTT. It yields the protein CASSFQGLANEKLFF.

The rearrangement joins TRBV4-1 to TRBJ2-5; TRBD1 agrees at 8 bases. V shed 0 bases, J shed 4 bases, and the junction held 10 bases outside the gene matches. CDR1 and CDR2 from the germline V gene are MGHRA and YSYEKL. This CDR3 is built from 17 residues. Here the CDR3 DNA reads TGCGCCAGCAGCCAAGATTGGGCAGGGGGCTTGGGAGAGACCCAGTACTTC. Translated: CASSQDWAGGLGETQYF.

This clone showed up just once. This chain uses TRBV18 with TRBJ1-6, with a tentative D call TRBD1 (5 bases). The CDR3 consists of 15 residues. The V gene's germline CDR1 is KGHSH and CDR2 LQKENI. V lost 0 bases, J lost 10 bases, and 13 bases lay in between. DNA of the CDR3: TGTGCCAGCTCACCACCCGGGGCAGTTGGATCACCCCTCCACTTT. It translates to CASSPPGAVGSPLHF.

This chain uses TRBV3-1 (or the pseudogene TRBV3-2) with TRBJ2-2; 8 bases agree with TRBD2. CDR1 is LGHDT, CDR2 YNNKEL, per germline (reference sequence). The CDR3 totals 16 residues. V shed 6 bases and J 0 bases; nucleotides not matched to a gene: 6. Here the CDR3 reads CASRKPGLANTGELFF. CDR3 nucleotide sequence: TGTGCCAGCAGAAAACCGGGACTAGCGAACACCGGGGAGCTGTTTTTT.

This rearrangement joins TRBV9 to TRBJ1-1; 9 positions agree with TRBD1. With 4 bases clipped from V and 3 bases from J, the junction kept 19 bases outside the gene matches. The CDR3 has 19 residues. In germline, CDR1 is SGDLS, CDR2 YYNGEE. CDR3: CASSNPKDRGPLLYTEAFF. The DNA of the CDR3 is TGTGCCAGCAGCAATCCCAAGGACAGGGGCCCCTTATTGTACACTGAAGCTTTCTTT.

This clone has just one count. V and J are TRBV18 and TRBJ1-1; D call uncertain. Trimming took off 5 bases at V and 0 bases at J, with 13 bases between the two ends. Looked up from germline, CDR1 is KGHSH and CDR2 is LQKENI. CDR3 size: 15 residues. CDR3 in DNA: TGTGCCAGCTCATTCCGGGAGACGGTGAACACTGAAGCTTTCTTT. It encodes CASSFRETVNTEAFF.

A word on this clone: This same CDR3 is encoded by further DNA sequences in the sample. This chain joins TRBV7-9 and TRBJ1-3; D gene ambiguous. The CDR3 has 12 amino acids. The V gene's germline CDR1 is SEHNR and CDR2 FQNEAQ (reference sequence). V lost 0 bases, J lost 4 bases, and 1 base lay in between. This CDR3 is CASSLAGNTIYF. The DNA of the CDR3 is TGTGCCAGCAGCTTAGCGGGAAACACCATATATTTT.

This rearrangement joins TRBV5-1 to TRBJ2-5; 7 nucleotides match TRBD1. The CDR3 has 16 amino acids. J was trimmed by 0 bases and V by 2 bases; bases with no gene match: 7. Germline loops: CDR1 SGHRS, CDR2 YFSETQ. The CDR3 loop is CASSFTGTVDQETQYF. The CDR3 DNA reads TGCGCCAGCAGCTTCACCGGGACAGTCGACCAAGAGACCCAGTACTTC.

The chain recombines TRBV6-2 or TRBV6-3 with TRBJ1-2; no clear D gene. V was trimmed by 6 bases and J by 1 base, leaving 15 bases between them. Per the germline V gene, CDR1 is MNHEY and CDR2 is SVGEGT. CDR3 length equals 15 residues. DNA of the CDR3: TGTGCCAGCAGCCTCCCTTTTTTGTATAACTATGGCTACACCTTC. It codes for CASSLPFLYNYGYTF.

This clone was detected once. J is TRBJ2-5 and V is TRBV29-1, with D unclear. Germline V CDR1 and CDR2: SQVTM, ANQGSEA. Trimming removed 6 bases at V and 5 bases at J, with 10 bases between. CDR3 length: 11 amino acids. CDR3 sequence (DNA): TGCAGCGTCTCCCCGGCTGAGACCCAGTACTTC. The encoded protein is CSVSPAETQYF.

As DNA, the CDR3 is TGTGCCAGTAGTATAGAAGGGACAGGGTACTCACCCCTCCACTTT. This codes for CASSIEGTGYSPLHF. The J gene is TRBJ1-6, the V gene TRBV19; 9 bases are shared with TRBD1. The CDR3 runs to 15 residues. Germline V gene data show CDR1 as LNHDA and CDR2 as SQIVND (reference sequence). Germline trimming cut 0 bases from V and 10 bases from J; bases unmatched to any gene: 4.

Remarks on this clone: Its ends do not fully match the called genes, so a read error is possible. The V call is TRBV2, the J call TRBJ1-6, with TRBD1 matching over 9 bases. Germline-derived CDR1 and CDR2 are SNHLY and FYNNEI. The CDR3 consists of 15 residues. The CDR3 here is CASIEGQGFNSPLHF. In DNA, the CDR3 is TGTGCCAGCATTGAAGGACAGGGGTTCAATTCACCCCTCCACTTT.

This clone appeared a few times. The genes are TRBV5-5 and TRBJ1-5; D possibly corresponds to TRBD1 (5 bases). Deletions cut 4 bases from V and 1 base from J, with 15 bases between. This CDR3 has 16 amino acids. Germline V gene lookup returns CDR1 SGHKS and CDR2 YYEKEE (reference sequence). DNA of the CDR3: TGTGCCAGCAGCACGGAGGGGCGGGGAAGCAATCAGCCCCAGCATTTT. It codes for CASSTEGRGSNQPQHF.

This chain uses TRBV5-8 with TRBJ2-7; D gene ambiguous. There are 11 residues in the CDR3. V lost 3 bases, J lost 3 bases, and 4 bases lay in between. Germline CDR1 reads SGHTS; CDR2 reads YDEGEE. The CDR3 is CASSSRYEQYF. In nucleotides, the CDR3 is TGTGCCAGCAGCTCCCGCTACGAGCAGTACTTC.